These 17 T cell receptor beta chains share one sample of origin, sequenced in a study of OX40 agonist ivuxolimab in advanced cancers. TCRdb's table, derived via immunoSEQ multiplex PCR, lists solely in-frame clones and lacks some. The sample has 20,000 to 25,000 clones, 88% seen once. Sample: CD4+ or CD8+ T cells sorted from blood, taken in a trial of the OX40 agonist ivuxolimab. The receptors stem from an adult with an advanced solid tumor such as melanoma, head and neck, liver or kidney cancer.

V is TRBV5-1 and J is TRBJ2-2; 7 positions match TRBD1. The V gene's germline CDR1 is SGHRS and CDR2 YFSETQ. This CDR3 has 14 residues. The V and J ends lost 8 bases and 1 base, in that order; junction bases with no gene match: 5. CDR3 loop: CASSGQLNTGELFF. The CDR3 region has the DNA TGCGCCAGTTCGGGACAGCTGAACACCGGGGAGCTGTTTTTT.

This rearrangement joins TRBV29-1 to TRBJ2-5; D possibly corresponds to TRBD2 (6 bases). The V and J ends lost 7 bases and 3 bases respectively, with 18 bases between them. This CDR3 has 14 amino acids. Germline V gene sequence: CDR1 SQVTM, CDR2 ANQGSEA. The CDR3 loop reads CSALAAGREETQYF. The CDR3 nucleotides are TGCAGCGCCCTAGCCGCGGGGAGAGAAGAGACCCAGTACTTC.

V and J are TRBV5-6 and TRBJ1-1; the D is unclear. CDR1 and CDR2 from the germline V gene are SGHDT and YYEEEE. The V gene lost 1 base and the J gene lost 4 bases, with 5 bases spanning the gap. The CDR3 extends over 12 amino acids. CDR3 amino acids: CASSLTITEAFF. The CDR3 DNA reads TGTGCCAGCAGCTTGACCATCACTGAAGCTTTCTTT. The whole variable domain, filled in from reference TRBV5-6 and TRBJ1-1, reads DAGVTQSPTHLIKTRGQQVTLRCSPKSGHDTVSWYQQALGQGPQFIFQYYEEEERQRGNFPDRFSGHQFPNYSSELNVNALLLGDSALYLCASSLTITEAFFGQGTRLTVV.

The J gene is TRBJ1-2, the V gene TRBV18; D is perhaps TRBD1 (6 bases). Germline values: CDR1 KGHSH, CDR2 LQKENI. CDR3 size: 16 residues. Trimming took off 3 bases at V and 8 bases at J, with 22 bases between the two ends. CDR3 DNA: TGTGCCAGCTCACCGGAGACAGGAACAATAGGCGGCGGCTACACCTTC. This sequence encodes CASSPETGTIGGGYTF.

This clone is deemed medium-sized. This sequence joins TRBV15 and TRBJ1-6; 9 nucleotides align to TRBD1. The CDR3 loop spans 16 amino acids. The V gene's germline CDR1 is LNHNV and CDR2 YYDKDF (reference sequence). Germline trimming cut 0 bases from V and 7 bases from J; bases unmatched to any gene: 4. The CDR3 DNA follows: TGTGCCACCAGCAGAGACGGACAGGGGAGAAATTCACCCCTCCACTTT. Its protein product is CATSRDGQGRNSPLHF.

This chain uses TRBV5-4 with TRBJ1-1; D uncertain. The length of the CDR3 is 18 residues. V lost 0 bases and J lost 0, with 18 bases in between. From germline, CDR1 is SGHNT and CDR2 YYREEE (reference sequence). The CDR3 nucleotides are TGTGCCAGCAGCTTGGACCCACCTATGGGAGAAGTGAACACTGAAGCTTTCTTT. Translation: CASSLDPPMGEVNTEAFF.

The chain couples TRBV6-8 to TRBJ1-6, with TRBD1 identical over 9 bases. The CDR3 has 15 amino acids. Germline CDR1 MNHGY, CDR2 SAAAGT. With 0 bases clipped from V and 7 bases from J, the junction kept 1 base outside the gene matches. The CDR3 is CASSYSGTGNSPLHF. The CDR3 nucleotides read TGTGCCAGCAGTTACTCTGGGACAGGGAATTCACCCCTCCACTTT.

This CDR3 reads CASMAGTFSGNTIYF. The DNA of the CDR3 is TGTGCCAGCATGGCCGGAACGTTCTCTGGAAACACCATATATTTT. This chain uses TRBV27 with TRBJ1-3, with D uncertain. Per the germline V gene, CDR1 is MNHEY and CDR2 is SMNVEV (reference sequence). V lost 7 bases and J 0 bases, leaving 13 bases between the germline ends. The CDR3 is made up of 15 amino acids.

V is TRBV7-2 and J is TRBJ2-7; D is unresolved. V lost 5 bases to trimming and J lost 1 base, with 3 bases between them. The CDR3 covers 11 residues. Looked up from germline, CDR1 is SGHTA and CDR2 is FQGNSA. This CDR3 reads CASSGSYEQYF. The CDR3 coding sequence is TGTGCCAGCAGCGGATCCTACGAGCAGTACTTC.

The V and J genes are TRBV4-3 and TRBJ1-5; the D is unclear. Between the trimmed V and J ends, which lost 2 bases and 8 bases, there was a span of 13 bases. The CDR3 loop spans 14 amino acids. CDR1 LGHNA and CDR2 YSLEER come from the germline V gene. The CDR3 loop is CASSQPLSREPQHF. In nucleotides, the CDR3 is TGCGCCAGCAGCCAACCCCTATCAAGGGAGCCCCAGCATTTT.

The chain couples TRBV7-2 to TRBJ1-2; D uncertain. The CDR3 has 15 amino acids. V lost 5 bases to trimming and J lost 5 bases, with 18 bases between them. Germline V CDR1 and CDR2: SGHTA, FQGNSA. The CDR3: CASSTFRAGLYGYTF. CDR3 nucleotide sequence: TGTGCCAGCAGCACATTCCGTGCAGGACTTTATGGCTACACCTTC.

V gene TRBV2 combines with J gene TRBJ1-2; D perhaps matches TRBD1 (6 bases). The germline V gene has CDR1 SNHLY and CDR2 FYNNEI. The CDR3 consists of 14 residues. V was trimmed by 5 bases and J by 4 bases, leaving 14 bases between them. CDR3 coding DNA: TGTGCCAGCAGTTGGGCAGGGGTCCTCTATGGCTACACCTTC. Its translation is CASSWAGVLYGYTF. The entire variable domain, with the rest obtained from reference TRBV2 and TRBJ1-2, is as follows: EPEVTQTPSHQVTQMGQEVILRCVPISNHLYFYWYRQILGQKVEFLVSFYNNEISEKSEIFDDQFSVERPDGSNFTLKIRSTKLEDSAMYFCASSWAGVLYGYTFGSGTRLTVV.

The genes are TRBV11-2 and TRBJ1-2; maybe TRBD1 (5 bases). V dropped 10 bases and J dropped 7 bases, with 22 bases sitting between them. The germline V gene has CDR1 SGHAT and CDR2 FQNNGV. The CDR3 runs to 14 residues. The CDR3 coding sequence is TGTGCCACCGTTGAGACAGCCTCTTCGGGTGGCTACACCTTC. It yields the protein CATVETASSGGYTF.

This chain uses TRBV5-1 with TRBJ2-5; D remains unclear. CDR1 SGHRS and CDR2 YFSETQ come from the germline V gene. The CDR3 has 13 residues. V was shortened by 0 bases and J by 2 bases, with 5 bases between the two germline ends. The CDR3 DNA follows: TGCGCCAGCAGCTTGGGGCAGCAAGAGACCCAGTACTTC. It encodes CASSLGQQETQYF. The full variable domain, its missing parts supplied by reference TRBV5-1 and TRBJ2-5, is KAGVTQTPRYLIKTRGQQVTLSCSPISGHRSVSWYQQTPGQGLQFLFEYFSETQRNKGNFPGRFSGRQFSNSRSEMNVSTLELGDSALYLCASSLGQQETQYFGPGTRLLVL.

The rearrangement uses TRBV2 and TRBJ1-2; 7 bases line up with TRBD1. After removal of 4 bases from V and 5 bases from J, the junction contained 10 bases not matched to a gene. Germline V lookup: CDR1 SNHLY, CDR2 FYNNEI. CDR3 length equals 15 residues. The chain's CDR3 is CASSGRAGGGYGYTF. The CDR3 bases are TGTGCCAGCAGTGGACGGGCAGGGGGTGGGTATGGCTACACCTTC.

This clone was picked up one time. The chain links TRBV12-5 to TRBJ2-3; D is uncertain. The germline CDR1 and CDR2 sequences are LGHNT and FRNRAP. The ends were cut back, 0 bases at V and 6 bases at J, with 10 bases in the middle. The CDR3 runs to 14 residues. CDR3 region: CASGLVTPKDTQYF. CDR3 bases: TGTGCTAGTGGTTTGGTAACGCCTAAGGATACGCAGTATTTT.

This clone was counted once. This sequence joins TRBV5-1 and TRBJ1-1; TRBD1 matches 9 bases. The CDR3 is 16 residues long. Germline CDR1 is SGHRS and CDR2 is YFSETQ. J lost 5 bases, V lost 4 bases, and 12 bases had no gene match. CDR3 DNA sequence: TGCGCCAGCAGCCCCACCACCGGGACAGGGTTTACTGAAGCTTTCTTT. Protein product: CASSPTTGTGFTEAFF.